Listed here are 2 T cell receptor beta chains from one sample, sequenced in a study of shared clonotypes between healthy human individuals. The protocol was immunoSEQ multiplex PCR, while the TCRdb copy is restricted to in-frame clones and leaves out a portion. The data show more than 2,000,000 clones, roughly nine tenths seen once. The sequenced sample consisted of naive CD4+ T cells sorted from blood. Subset defined: CD45RA+ positively selected. These receptors were taken from a man between 18 and 29 years old in good health.

Remarks on this clone: This specimen includes other DNA sequences encoding the same CDR3. J is TRBJ2-3 and V is TRBV7-2; D remains unclear. V was clipped by 2 bases and J by 5 bases, with 5 bases between them. Germline lookup yields CDR1 SGHTA and CDR2 FQGNSA. This CDR3 has 12 residues. CDR3 sequence (DNA): TGTGCCAGCAGCTTATTGGGAGATACGCAGTATTTT. Translation: CASSLLGDTQYF.

The genes are TRBV19 and TRBJ2-4; D possibly corresponds to TRBD1 (6 bases). The CDR3 has 20 amino acids. Germline CDR1 and CDR2: LNHDA and SQIVND (reference sequence). V was shortened by 3 bases and J by 1 base, with 25 bases between the two germline ends. The CDR3 loop reads CASSIFSGGGGRSAKNIQYF. The CDR3 bases are TGTGCCAGTAGTATTTTTTCTGGAGGTGGGGGCCGCTCGGCCAAAAACATTCAGTACTTC.